Below, 21 T cell receptor beta chains from the same sample are listed, as sequenced in a study of blood T cell repertoires in COVID-19. The table came from immunoSEQ multiplex PCR; TCRdb's copy has only in-frame clones and leaves some out. The sample contains about 230,000 clones, around 83% of which appear only once. Sequenced material: peripheral blood. Receptor source: a man between 35 and 55 years old with active or convalescent COVID-19.

In this sample, this clone turned up a few times. The rearrangement joins TRBV5-1 to TRBJ1-2; a possible D gene is TRBD1 (5 bases). The CDR3 runs 14 residues. Trimming left V 4 bases short and J 6 bases short, with 16 bases between. From germline, CDR1 is SGHRS and CDR2 YFSETQ. The CDR3 region has the DNA TGCGCCAGCAGCCGCCGGGGAGGGGAAGATGGCTACACCTTC. Translation: CASSRRGGEDGYTF.

The rearrangement links TRBV20-1 to TRBJ1-2; D may be TRBD1 (6 bases). CDR1 is DFQATT and CDR2 is SNEGSKA in the germline V gene (reference sequence). Trimming shortened V by 3 bases and J by 5 bases, and 16 bases separated the two germline ends. This CDR3 contains 14 residues. The CDR3 bases are TGCAGTGCTAGTGCCACAGGGACGGCTTATGGCTACACCTTC. Encoded protein: CSASATGTAYGYTF.

This clone was observed a handful of times. The J gene is TRBJ1-1, the V gene TRBV7-9; D gene uncertain. CDR1 and CDR2 (germline): SEHNR, FQNEAQ (reference sequence). V shed 1 base and J shed 0 bases, with 9 bases lying between them. CDR3 length: 15 residues. In DNA, the CDR3 is TGTGCCAGCAGCTTAGTAGCAGCCTTGAACACTGAAGCTTTCTTT. Protein: CASSLVAALNTEAFF.

This chain uses TRBV18 with TRBJ1-4; 10 nucleotides line up with TRBD1. V was pared by 10 bases and J by 7 bases, with 12 bases of the junction left unmatched. This CDR3 is 15 amino acids long. Germline V CDR1 and CDR2: KGHSH, LQKENI. In DNA form, the CDR3 reads TGTGCCACCAAGACAGGGGGCTTTGAAGGTGAAAAACTGTTTTTT. Its translation is CATKTGGFEGEKLFF.

This clone occurred a few times. The chain links TRBV5-1 to TRBJ1-2, with TRBD1 identical over 10 bases. The V and J ends lost 4 bases and 4 bases, in that order; junction bases with no gene match: 10. Germline V gene sequence: CDR1 SGHRS, CDR2 YFSETQ. The CDR3 extends over 16 amino acids. The CDR3 DNA reads TGCGCCAGCAGCCCCCGGGGACAGGGGAACCCCTATGGCTACACCTTC. Protein sequence: CASSPRGQGNPYGYTF.

The sample holds one count of this clone. The chain carries TRBV5-4 and TRBJ2-3; D is undetermined. This CDR3 spans 13 amino acids. V gave up 0 bases and J gave up 4 bases, with 6 bases separating them. Germline values: CDR1 SGHNT, CDR2 YYREEE (reference sequence). Written as DNA, the CDR3 is TGTGCCAGCAGCTTGGACACCCCAGATACGCAGTATTTT. Its protein product is CASSLDTPDTQYF. Combining the CDR3 with reference TRBV5-4 and TRBJ2-3 gives the whole variable domain ETGVTQSPTHLIKTRGQQVTLRCSSQSGHNTVSWYQQALGQGPQFIFQYYREEENGRGNFPPRFSGLQFPNYSSELNVNALELDDSALYLCASSLDTPDTQYFGPGTRLTVL.

The chain joins TRBV15 to TRBJ2-5; tentative D call: TRBD2 (6 bases). The V end was cut by 7 bases, the J end by 7 bases, with 25 bases between. Germline V gene sequence: CDR1 LNHNV, CDR2 YYDKDF (reference sequence). This CDR3 region has 16 residues. The DNA for the CDR3 is TGTGCCACCACCTCTCCCGGGTATGCGGGGTCGGCGACCCAGTACTTC. Protein product: CATTSPGYAGSATQYF.

The rearrangement uses TRBV11-3 and TRBJ2-3; 9 bases match TRBD2. The J segment lost 6 bases and the V segment lost 4 bases, leaving 14 bases of the junction unmatched. Germline V gene lookup returns CDR1 SGHNT and CDR2 YENEEA. The length of the CDR3 is 17 residues. The CDR3 reads CASSSKVGLAGTDTQYF. The CDR3 coding sequence is TGTGCCAGCAGCTCGAAGGTCGGGCTAGCGGGAACGGATACGCAGTATTTT.

The table lists this clone with a count of one. The chain links TRBV15 to TRBJ1-2; D unclear. The germline V gene encodes CDR1 LNHNV and CDR2 YYDKDF (reference sequence). The CDR3 loop spans 13 amino acids. The V gene lost 3 bases and the J gene lost 8 bases, with 13 bases spanning the gap. The CDR3 coding sequence is TGTGCCACCAGCAGTGAAAATCAGAGGGGCTACACCTTC. Translating gives CATSSENQRGYTF. The variable domain in full, with the rest retrieved from reference TRBV15 and TRBJ1-2, is DAMVIQNPRYQVTQFGKPVTLSCSQTLNHNVMYWYQQKSSQAPKLLFHYYDKDFNNEADTPDNFQSRRPNTSFCFLDIRSPGLGDTAMYLCATSSENQRGYTFGSGTRLTVV.

V and J are TRBV28 and TRBJ2-1; perhaps TRBD2 as D (6 bases). Germline V lookup: CDR1 MDHEN, CDR2 SYDVKM. The CDR3 has 14 amino acids. The V end lost 8 bases, the J end lost 2 bases, and 13 bases lay between the germline ends. The CDR3 loop is CASLYGGTYNEQFF. DNA for the CDR3: TGTGCCAGCCTATATGGCGGGACCTACAATGAGCAGTTCTTC.

CDR3 bases: TGTGCCAGTAGTATAATCCCGGGACAGGGAGGGGGCACTGAAGCTTTCTTT. As protein: CASSIIPGQGGGTEAFF. The gene calls are TRBV19 and TRBJ1-1, with TRBD1 identical over 9 bases. J gave up 4 bases and V 2 bases, and 11 bases lay outside the gene matches. The germline gives CDR1 LNHDA, CDR2 SQIVND (reference sequence). The length of the CDR3 is 17 residues.

V and J are TRBV7-9 and TRBJ1-1; D is ambiguous. Germline loops: CDR1 SEHNR, CDR2 FQNEAQ (reference sequence). The CDR3 length is 11 residues. The chain's CDR3 is CAPSIGPEAFF. DNA of the CDR3: TGTGCTCCTAGTATCGGCCCTGAAGCTTTCTTT. Combining the CDR3 with reference TRBV7-9 and TRBJ1-1 gives the whole variable domain DTGVSQNPRHKITKRGQNVTFRCDPISEHNRLYWYRQTLGQGPEFLTYFQNEAQLEKSRLLSDRFSAERPKGSFSTLEIQRTEQGDSAMYLCAPSIGPEAFFGQGTRLTVV.

J is TRBJ1-2 and V is TRBV5-4; 8 bases line up with TRBD1. Trimming removed 5 bases from V and 8 bases from J; junction bases left unmatched: 11. This CDR3 region has 14 residues. Germline values: CDR1 SGHNT, CDR2 YYREEE (reference sequence). The CDR3 loop is CASSSGRGQGGYTF. The CDR3 bases are TGTGCCAGCAGTTCGGGCCGCGGACAGGGCGGCTACACCTTC.

This chain connects TRBV7-9 to TRBJ1-4; 9 bases align to TRBD1. Germline V gene data show CDR1 as SEHNR and CDR2 as FQNEAQ (reference sequence). Losses at the gene ends were 0 bases for V and 10 bases for J; bases not matched to a gene: 9. The CDR3 runs 16 residues. This chain's CDR3 is CASSLAGGQGKAKLFF. As DNA, the CDR3 is TGTGCCAGCAGCTTAGCGGGGGGACAGGGAAAGGCAAAACTGTTTTTT.

This clone was picked up a small number of times. This rearrangement joins TRBV3-1 (or the pseudogene TRBV3-2) to TRBJ2-1; 11 nucleotides match TRBD2. Losses at the gene ends were 0 bases for V and 0 bases for J; bases not matched to a gene: 22. This CDR3 comprises 24 residues. Germline CDR1 LGHDT, CDR2 YNNKEL (reference sequence). This CDR3 reads CASSQDRKGGSPASGGTSYNEQFF. The CDR3 bases are TGTGCCAGCAGCCAAGATCGAAAAGGGGGCTCCCCAGCTAGCGGGGGGACCTCCTACAATGAGCAGTTCTTC.

V is TRBV19 and J is TRBJ1-1; D call uncertain. V lost 2 bases, J lost 0 bases, and 7 bases lay in between. Germline CDR1 reads LNHDA; CDR2 reads SQIVND (reference sequence). The CDR3 has 14 amino acids. CDR3 loop: CASSISLLNTEAFF. The CDR3 DNA is TGTGCCAGTAGTATATCACTCTTGAACACTGAAGCTTTCTTT. Full variable domain (missing parts from reference TRBV19 and TRBJ1-1): DGGITQSPKYLFRKEGQNVTLSCEQNLNHDAMYWYRQDPGQGLRLIYYSQIVNDFQKGDIAEGYSVSREKKESFPLTVTSAQKNPTAFYLCASSISLLNTEAFFGQGTRLTVV.

The chain combines TRBV28 with TRBJ2-2; D is uncertain. Germline CDR1 MDHEN, CDR2 SYDVKM. Trimming cost V 2 bases and J 4 bases, with 8 bases left between them. This CDR3 region has 14 residues. CDR3 sequence: CASSLGQTTGELFF. The CDR3 DNA sequence: TGTGCCAGCAGTTTAGGGCAGACCACCGGGGAGCTGTTTTTT.

The CDR3 protein is CASSTSTGANVLTF. As DNA, the CDR3 is TGTGCCAGCAGCACTTCTACTGGGGCCAACGTCCTGACTTTC. This sequence joins TRBV5-8 and TRBJ2-6, with D hard to call. The germline gives CDR1 SGHTS, CDR2 YDEGEE. With 4 bases removed from V and 2 bases from J, the gap between germline ends came to 7 bases. The CDR3 runs to 14 residues.

This rearrangement joins TRBV19 to TRBJ1-2; 7 bases are shared with TRBD1. The junction had 9 bases not matched to a gene; V was cut back by 6 bases and J by 2 bases. CDR3 length: 15 amino acids. Germline CDR1 is LNHDA and CDR2 is SQIVND (reference sequence). The chain's CDR3 is CASSHWDSLNYGYTF. The CDR3 region has the DNA TGTGCCAGTAGCCACTGGGACAGCTTGAACTATGGCTACACCTTC.

V and J are TRBV5-1 and TRBJ2-7; 10 nucleotides match TRBD1. With 5 bases clipped from V and 3 bases from J, the junction kept 5 bases outside the gene matches. The CDR3 covers 14 residues. Germline CDR1 SGHRS, CDR2 YFSETQ. The CDR3 here is CASSNGQGGYEQYF. The CDR3 nucleotides are TGCGCCAGCAGTAATGGACAGGGGGGCTACGAGCAGTACTTC.

The gene calls are TRBV3-1 (or the pseudogene TRBV3-2) and TRBJ2-2; TRBD2 matches at 8 bases. With V trimmed by 1 base and J by 5 bases, 3 bases remained unmatched. The CDR3 is 15 residues long. Per the germline V gene, CDR1 is LGHDT and CDR2 is YNNKEL (reference sequence). The CDR3 DNA reads as TGTGCCAGCAGCCAAGTTCCTAGCGGGACCGGGGAGCTGTTTTTT. Translating gives CASSQVPSGTGELFF.